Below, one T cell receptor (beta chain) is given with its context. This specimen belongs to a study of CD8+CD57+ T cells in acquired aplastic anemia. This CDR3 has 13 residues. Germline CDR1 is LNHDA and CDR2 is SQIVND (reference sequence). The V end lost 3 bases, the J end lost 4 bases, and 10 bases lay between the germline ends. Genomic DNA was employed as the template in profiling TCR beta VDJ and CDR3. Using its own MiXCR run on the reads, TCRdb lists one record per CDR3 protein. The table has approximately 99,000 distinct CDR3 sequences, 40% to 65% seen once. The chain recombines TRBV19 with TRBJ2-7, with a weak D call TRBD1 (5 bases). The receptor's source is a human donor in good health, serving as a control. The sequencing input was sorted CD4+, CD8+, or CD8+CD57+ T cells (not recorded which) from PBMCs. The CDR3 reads CASSIRAGYEQYF. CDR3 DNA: TGTGCCAGTAGTATCAGGGCCGGATACGAGCAGTACTTC.